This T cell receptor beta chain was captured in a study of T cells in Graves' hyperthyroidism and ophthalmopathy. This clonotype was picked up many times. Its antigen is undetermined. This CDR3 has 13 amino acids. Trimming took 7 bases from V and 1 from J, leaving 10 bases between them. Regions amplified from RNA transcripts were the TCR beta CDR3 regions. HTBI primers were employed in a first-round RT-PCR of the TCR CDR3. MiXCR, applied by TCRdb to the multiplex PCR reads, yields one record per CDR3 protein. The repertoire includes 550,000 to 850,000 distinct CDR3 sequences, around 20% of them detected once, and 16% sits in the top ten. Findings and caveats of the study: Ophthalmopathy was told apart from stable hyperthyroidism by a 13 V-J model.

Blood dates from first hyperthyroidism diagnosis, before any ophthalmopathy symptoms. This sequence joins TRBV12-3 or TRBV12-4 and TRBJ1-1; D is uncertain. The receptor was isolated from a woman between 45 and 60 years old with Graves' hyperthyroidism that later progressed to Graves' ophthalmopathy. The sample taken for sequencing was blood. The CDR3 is CASNTAGNTEAFF. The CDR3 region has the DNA TGTGCCAGCAACACCGCAGGGAACACTGAAGCTTTCTTT.